This T cell receptor (beta chain) was sequenced for a study of control samples from healthy donors and cancer patients. This clone was picked up one time. Per germline, CDR1 SGHRS and CDR2 YFSETQ. V dropped 3 bases and J dropped 0 bases, with 9 bases sitting between them. CDR3 length: 14 residues. Profiled with immunoSEQ multiplex PCR; TCRdb holds only in-frame clones, not every one. The profile covers around 230,000 clones, with roughly 94% appearing a single time and less than 1.6% taken by the ten largest. The receptor's source is a man aged 45 to 65 in good health. J is TRBJ1-1 and V is TRBV5-1; a possible D gene is TRBD1 (6 bases). Sequencing used blood. The CDR3 DNA follows: TGCGCCAGCAGCTCGCAGGGGATGAACACTGAAGCTTTCTTT. It translates to CASSSQGMNTEAFF.